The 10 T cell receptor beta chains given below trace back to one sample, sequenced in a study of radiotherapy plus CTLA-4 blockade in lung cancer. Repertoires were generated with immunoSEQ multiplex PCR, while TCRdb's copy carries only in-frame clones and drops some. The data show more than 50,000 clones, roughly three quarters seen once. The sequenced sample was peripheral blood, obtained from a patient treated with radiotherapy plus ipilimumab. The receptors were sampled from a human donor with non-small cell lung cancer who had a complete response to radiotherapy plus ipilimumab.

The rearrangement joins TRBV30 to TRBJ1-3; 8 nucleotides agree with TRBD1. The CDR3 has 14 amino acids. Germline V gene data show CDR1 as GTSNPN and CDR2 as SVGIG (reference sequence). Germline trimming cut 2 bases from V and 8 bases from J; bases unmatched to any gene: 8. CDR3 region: CAWSRTGNLYTIYF. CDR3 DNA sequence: TGTGCCTGGAGTCGGACAGGGAATTTGTACACCATATATTTT.

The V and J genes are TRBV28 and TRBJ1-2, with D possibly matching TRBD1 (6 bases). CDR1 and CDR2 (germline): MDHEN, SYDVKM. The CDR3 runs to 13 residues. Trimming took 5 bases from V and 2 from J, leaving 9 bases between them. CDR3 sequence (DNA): TGTGCCAGCAGTGATACAGGGAACTATGGCTACACCTTC. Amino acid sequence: CASSDTGNYGYTF.

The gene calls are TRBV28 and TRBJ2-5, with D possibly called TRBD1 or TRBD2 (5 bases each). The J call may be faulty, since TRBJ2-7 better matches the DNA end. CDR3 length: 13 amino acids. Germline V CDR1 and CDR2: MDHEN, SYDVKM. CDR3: CASSLWSGGEQYF. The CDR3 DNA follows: TGTGCCAGCAGTTTATGGTCTGGGGGCGAGCAGTACTTC.

The CDR3 DNA is TGTGCCAGCAGCCAAGGTCAGGAGCTAGCCGGGGGGACCCAGTACTTC. Residues: CASSQGQELAGGTQYF. The rearrangement joins TRBV4-2 to TRBJ2-5; tentatively, D is TRBD2 (6 bases). V was clipped by 1 base and J by 7 bases, with 19 bases between them. The CDR3 is made up of 16 amino acids. Germline CDR1 is LGHNA and CDR2 is YNFKEQ.

CDR3 loop: CASSPLEGVYEQYF. The CDR3 bases are TGTGCCAGCAGTCCCCTAGAGGGAGTGTACGAGCAGTACTTC. The chain combines TRBV27 with TRBJ2-7; weak D call: TRBD2 (5 bases). V lost 5 bases, J lost 4 bases, and 15 bases lay in between. Germline CDR1 reads MNHEY; CDR2 reads SMNVEV (reference sequence). The CDR3 contains 14 residues.

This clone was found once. CDR3 protein: CASSSGGWNTEAFF. The CDR3 DNA is TGTGCCAGCAGCTCCGGGGGGTGGAACACTGAAGCTTTCTTT. The gene calls are TRBV7-9 and TRBJ1-1, with D possibly matching TRBD1 (5 bases). Germline V gene sequence: CDR1 SEHNR, CDR2 FQNEAQ (reference sequence). V gave up 4 bases and J gave up 1 base, with 10 bases separating them. There are 14 residues in the CDR3.

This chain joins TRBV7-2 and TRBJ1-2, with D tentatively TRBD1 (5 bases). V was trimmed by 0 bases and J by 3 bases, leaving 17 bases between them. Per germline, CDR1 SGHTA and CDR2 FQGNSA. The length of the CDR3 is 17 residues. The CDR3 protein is CASSLAGGTRGHYGYTF. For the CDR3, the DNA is TGTGCCAGCAGCTTAGCGGGGGGTACAAGGGGCCACTATGGCTACACCTTC. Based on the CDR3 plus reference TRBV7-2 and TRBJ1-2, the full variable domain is GAGVSQSPSNKVTEKGKDVELRCDPISGHTALYWYRQSLGQGLEFLIYFQGNSAPDKSGLPSDRFSAERTGGSVSTLTIQRTQQEDSAVYLCASSLAGGTRGHYGYTFGSGTRLTVV.

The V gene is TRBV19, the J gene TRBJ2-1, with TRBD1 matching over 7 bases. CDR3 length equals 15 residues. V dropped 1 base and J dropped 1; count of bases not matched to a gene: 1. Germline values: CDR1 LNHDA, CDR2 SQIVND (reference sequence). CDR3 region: CASSIGTGSYNEQFF. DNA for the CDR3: TGTGCCAGTAGTATAGGGACAGGATCCTACAATGAGCAGTTCTTC.

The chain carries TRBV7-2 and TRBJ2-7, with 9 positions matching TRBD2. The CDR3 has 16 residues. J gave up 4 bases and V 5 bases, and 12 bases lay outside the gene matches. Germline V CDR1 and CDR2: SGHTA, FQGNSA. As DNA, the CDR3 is TGTGCCAGCAGCGCCTTTTCCGGGACTAGCTTTTACGAGCAGTACTTC. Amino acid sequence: CASSAFSGTSFYEQYF. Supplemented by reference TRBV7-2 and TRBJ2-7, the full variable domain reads GAGVSQSPSNKVTEKGKDVELRCDPISGHTALYWYRQSLGQGLEFLIYFQGNSAPDKSGLPSDRFSAERTGGSVSTLTIQRTQQEDSAVYLCASSAFSGTSFYEQYFGPGTRLTVT.

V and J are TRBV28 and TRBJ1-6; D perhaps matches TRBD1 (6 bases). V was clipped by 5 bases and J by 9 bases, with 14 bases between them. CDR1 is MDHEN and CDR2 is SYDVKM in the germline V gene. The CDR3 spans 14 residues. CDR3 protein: CASSTGQFGSPLHF. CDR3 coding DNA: TGTGCCAGCAGTACAGGACAGTTTGGTTCACCCCTCCACTTT.